Shown below are 32 T cell receptor beta chains from a single sample sequenced in a study of blood T cells in healthy people across ages. The use of a sample-barcoded 5' primer and a J-beta primer mix characterized a second PCR of about 7 to 12 cycles. MiXCR, applied by TCRdb to the 5' RACE reads, yields one record per CDR3 protein. The sample has hundreds of thousands of distinct CDR3 sequences; 20% to 25% are singletons. Sequencing was done on a sample of blood. The receptors were gathered from a man between 65 and 79 years old in good health.

The V gene is TRBV3-1, the J gene TRBJ2-7; D remains ambiguous. V lost 1 base to trimming and J lost 6 bases, with 13 bases between them. The germline gives CDR1 LGHDT, CDR2 YNNKEL (reference sequence). The CDR3 contains 14 residues. The CDR3 nucleotides read TGTGCCAGCAGCCAAGCGTCTAGATCGACCGAGCAGTACTTC. It specifies CASSQASRSTEQYF.

Regarding this clonotype: Its ends do not fully match the called genes, so a read error is possible. The chain couples TRBV20-1 to TRBJ2-7; TRBD1 aligns across 8 bases. CDR3 length: 15 residues. Per the germline V gene, CDR1 is DFQATT and CDR2 is SNEGSKA (reference sequence). CDR3 nucleotide sequence: TGCAGTGCACTAACCCGGGACAGGAGCTCCTACGGGCAGTACTTC. Its translation is CSALTRDRSSYGQYF.

J is TRBJ1-3 and V is TRBV10-3; 7 bases match TRBD1. CDR1 is ENHRY, CDR2 SYGVKD, per germline. Trimming cost V 8 bases and J 3 bases; bases outside gene matches: 7. CDR3 length equals 14 residues. CDR3 in DNA: TGTGCCATCGGAGGACAGGTCCATGGAAACACCATATATTTT. Translated: CAIGGQVHGNTIYF.

Ten or more counts support this clonotype. V usage is TRBV9 and J usage is TRBJ2-6; TRBD2 aligns across 10 bases. After removal of 3 bases from V and 2 bases from J, the junction contained 11 bases not matched to a gene. The length of the CDR3 is 19 residues. Germline V CDR1 and CDR2: SGDLS, YYNGEE. CDR3 DNA: TGTGCCAGCAGCGGCCAATCTAGCGGGAGTCCCCCTGGGGCCAACGTCCTGACTTTC. Translated, it gives CASSGQSSGSPPGANVLTF.

A few counts support this clonotype. J is TRBJ1-6 and V is TRBV2; TRBD1 is a possible D gene (6 bases). Trimming removed 2 bases at V and 8 bases at J, with 10 bases between. The length of the CDR3 is 14 residues. CDR1 and CDR2 (germline): SNHLY, FYNNEI. The CDR3 is CASSERGADSPLHF. CDR3 bases: TGTGCCAGCAGTGAACGGGGGGCGGATTCACCCCTCCACTTT.

The V call is TRBV2, the J call TRBJ2-2; no firm D call. The V and J ends lost 8 bases and 7 bases respectively, with 8 bases between them. This CDR3 region has 11 residues. Germline V gene data show CDR1 as SNHLY and CDR2 as FYNNEI. The CDR3 nucleotides are TGTGCCAGCCTGGGGATCGGGGAGCTGTTTTTT. It encodes CASLGIGELFF. The full variable domain, completed using reference TRBV2 and TRBJ2-2, is EPEVTQTPSHQVTQMGQEVILRCVPISNHLYFYWYRQILGQKVEFLVSFYNNEISEKSEIFDDQFSVERPDGSNFTLKIRSTKLEDSAMYFCASLGIGELFFGEGSRLTVL.

CDR3 in amino acids: CASSIRTSGSINEQFF. DNA for the CDR3: TGTGCCAGCAGCATCCGGACTAGCGGATCCATCAATGAGCAGTTCTTC. V is TRBV5-5 and J is TRBJ2-1; 10 bases match TRBD2. Germline lookup yields CDR1 SGHKS and CDR2 YYEKEE (reference sequence). V trimming: 4 bases; J trimming: 6 bases; junction bases outside the gene matches: 10. This CDR3 has 16 amino acids.

The V and J genes are TRBV6-5 and TRBJ2-1, with 8 bases matching TRBD1. Trimming took 6 bases from V and 10 from J; bases not matched to a gene: 8. The germline V gene has CDR1 MNHEY and CDR2 SVGAGI. The CDR3 runs 13 residues. The CDR3 DNA follows: TGTGCCAGCAGCTCCGGGACAGGTATCGAGCAGTTCTTC. Translating it yields CASSSGTGIEQFF.

J is TRBJ2-2 and V is TRBV4-1; 8 bases match TRBD1. Germline CDR1 MGHRA, CDR2 YSYEKL. Trimming at V came to 1 base and at J to 4 bases, leaving 2 bases not matched to a gene. The CDR3 has 15 residues. The CDR3: CASSQGTGSTGELFF. CDR3 nucleotide sequence: TGCGCCAGCAGCCAAGGGACAGGGAGCACCGGGGAGCTGTTTTTT.

The genes are TRBV24-1 and TRBJ2-5; D is unresolved. Germline V lookup: CDR1 KGHDR, CDR2 SFDVKD. Trimming took off 4 bases at V and 2 bases at J, with 7 bases between the two ends. CDR3 length equals 13 residues. CDR3 coding DNA: TGTGCCACCAGTGAGCACAAGCAAGAGACCCAGTACTTC. Residues: CATSEHKQETQYF.

The chain combines TRBV13 with TRBJ2-5; D not certain. Germline lookup yields CDR1 PRHDT and CDR2 FYEKMQ (reference sequence). CDR3 length: 14 amino acids. Trimming took 5 bases from V and 4 from J, leaving 14 bases between them. The CDR3 DNA reads as TGTGCCAGCAGCAAAAGGGCTCCGGGAGAGACCCAGTACTTC. Its translation: CASSKRAPGETQYF.

This chain connects TRBV12-3 or TRBV12-4 to TRBJ2-3, with TRBD1 as a possible D gene (6 bases). The V end was cut by 1 base, the J end by 0 bases, with 8 bases between. This CDR3 is 15 amino acids long. CDR3 bases: TGTGCCAGCAGTTTAGGCAGGGGCAGCACAGATACGCAGTATTTT. It specifies CASSLGRGSTDTQYF.

This clonotype was found a few times. J is TRBJ2-1 and V is TRBV20-1, with 10 bases lining up with TRBD2. Germline-derived CDR1 and CDR2 are DFQATT and SNEGSKA (reference sequence). V was pared by 1 base and J by 6 bases, with 3 bases of the junction left unmatched. This CDR3 is 14 amino acids long. CDR3 bases: TGCAGTGCTAGAGCTCTAGCGGGAGTCAATGAGCAGTTCTTC. Residues: CSARALAGVNEQFF.

Note on this clonotype: Sequence at one end of the junction differs from germline and may be a read error. The V and J genes are TRBV7-3 and TRBJ1-1, with TRBD1 as a possible D gene (6 bases). The CDR3 runs 14 residues. The germline gives CDR1 SGHTA, CDR2 FQGTGA. CDR3 nucleotide sequence: TGTGCCAGCAGCTTAGGGGACAAGAACGCTGAAGCTTTCTTT. It specifies CASSLGDKNAEAFF. Full variable domain (outside the CDR3, taken from reference TRBV7-3 and TRBJ1-1): GAGVSQTPSNKVTEKGKYVELRCDPISGHTALYWYRQSLGQGPEFLIYFQGTGAADDSGLPNDRFFAVRPEGSVSTLKIQRTERGDSAVYLCASSLGDKNAEAFFGQGTRLTVV.

In regard to this clonotype: The junction shows a germline mismatch at one end, possibly a read error. The chain recombines TRBV29-1 with TRBJ2-5; 7 positions agree with TRBD2. CDR3 length: 12 amino acids. CDR1 and CDR2 from the germline V gene are SQVTM and ANQGSEA. The CDR3 sequence: CSVGRLAGERFF. In DNA, the CDR3 is TGCAGCGTTGGAAGACTAGCCGGGGAGCGGTTCTTC. The entire variable domain, with the rest obtained from reference TRBV29-1 and TRBJ2-5, is as follows: SAVISQKPSRDICQRGTSLTIQCQVDSQVTMMFWYRQQPGQSLTLIATANQGSEATYESGFVIDKFPISRPNLTFSTLTVSNMSPEDSSIYLCSVGRLAGERFFGPGTRLLVL.

This clonotype was picked up a small number of times. V gene TRBV11-1 combines with J gene TRBJ2-7; D is unresolved. The CDR3 is made up of 13 amino acids. Germline CDR1 and CDR2: SGHAT and FQDESV (reference sequence). The ends were cut back, 4 bases at V and 6 bases at J, with 13 bases in the middle. The CDR3 sequence is CASSSTHSGEQYF. The CDR3 DNA sequence: TGTGCCAGCAGCTCAACCCACAGTGGCGAGCAGTACTTC.

This clonotype was detected a few times. J is TRBJ2-5 and V is TRBV28; tentatively, D is TRBD1 (5 bases). The closer fit of TRBJ2-7 to the DNA end suggests the J call may be wrong. The CDR3 is made up of 15 amino acids. Germline loops: CDR1 MDHEN, CDR2 SYDVKM. The CDR3 sequence: CASIGSPDTAYEQYF. The CDR3 DNA reads as TGTGCCAGCATAGGGTCACCGGACACAGCCTACGAGCAGTACTTC.

This clonotype was seen only a few times. This rearrangement joins TRBV12-5 to TRBJ2-1, with D perhaps TRBD1 or TRBD2 (6 bases each). V was clipped by 3 bases and J by 4 bases, with 10 bases between them. Germline loops: CDR1 LGHNT, CDR2 FRNRAP. CDR3 size: 14 residues. The CDR3 here is CASGFAGQYNEQFF. CDR3 in DNA: TGTGCTAGTGGTTTTGCGGGACAATACAATGAGCAGTTCTTC.

This clonotype was detected a few times. The chain recombines TRBV6-1 with TRBJ2-7, with 10 bases identical to TRBD2. The CDR3 is 18 residues long. Per germline, CDR1 MNHNS and CDR2 SASEGT. V trimming: 6 bases; J trimming: 2 bases; junction bases outside the gene matches: 16. The CDR3 is CASSTLAGIEIKTYEQYF. In DNA, the CDR3 is TGTGCCAGCAGCACACTAGCGGGAATAGAGATTAAAACCTACGAGCAGTACTTC.

The gene calls are TRBV20-1 and TRBJ2-7; unclear D gene. The CDR3 contains 12 residues. V gave up 6 bases and J gave up 0 bases, with 9 bases separating them. CDR1 DFQATT and CDR2 SNEGSKA come from the germline V gene (reference sequence). The CDR3 is CSARRFSYEQYF. As DNA, the CDR3 is TGCAGTGCCAGAAGGTTCTCCTACGAGCAGTACTTC.

J is TRBJ2-5 and V is TRBV12-3 or TRBV12-4; D gene unclear. The assigned J gene may be wrong: the sequence end matches TRBJ2-7 better. The CDR3 runs to 14 residues. In DNA, the CDR3 is TGTGCCAGCAGTTTAATAGGCAGGTCCTACGAGCAGTACTTC. As protein: CASSLIGRSYEQYF.

This clonotype has just a few counts. V usage is TRBV11-2 and J usage is TRBJ2-5, with 8 nucleotides matching TRBD2. The J call is in doubt because the DNA end fits TRBJ2-1 better. CDR1 is SGHAT and CDR2 is FQNNGV in the germline V gene. This CDR3 is built from 14 residues. CDR3 protein: CASSFGTSEAEQFF. The DNA of the CDR3 is TGTGCCAGCAGCTTCGGGACTAGTGAGGCTGAGCAGTTCTTC.

The chain is built from TRBV25-1 and TRBJ1-4, with a possible D match to TRBD1 (5 bases). V was pared by 2 bases and J by 3 bases, with 10 bases between. Germline lookup yields CDR1 MGHDK and CDR2 SYGVNS. The CDR3 extends over 15 amino acids. The CDR3 DNA sequence: TGTGCCAGCAGTGAAGGGTCAGGGCCTAATGAAAAACTGTTTTTT. This translates into CASSEGSGPNEKLFF.

The V call is TRBV5-1, the J call TRBJ2-1; 11 bases line up with TRBD2. The better agreement between TRBJ2-7 and the DNA end casts doubt on the J call. The CDR3 covers 15 residues. CDR1 is SGHRS, CDR2 YFSETQ, per germline. CDR3 coding DNA: TGCGCCAGCAGCCTGGGACTAGCGGCGACCTACGAGCAGTACTTC. Protein product: CASSLGLAATYEQYF.

This clonotype appeared many times. At one boundary the junction diverges from the germline segment, which might be a read error. This chain uses TRBV12-3 or TRBV12-4 with TRBJ2-1; 7 bases match TRBD1. The J call is in doubt because the DNA end fits TRBJ2-5 better. The CDR3 covers 14 residues. In DNA, the CDR3 is TGTGCTAGCAGGGGACAGAATGTCAGGGAGACCCAGTACTTC. This gives the protein CASRGQNVRETQYF.

This clonotype was picked up a small number of times. The V and J genes are TRBV2 and TRBJ2-1; tentative D call: TRBD2 (5 bases). The V gene's germline CDR1 is SNHLY and CDR2 FYNNEI. The V end lost 5 bases, the J end lost 9 bases, and 11 bases lay between the germline ends. CDR3 length equals 12 residues. CDR3 sequence reads: CASSFSVTEQFF. In DNA, the CDR3 is TGTGCCAGCAGTTTTAGCGTTACTGAGCAGTTCTTC.

This clonotype was seen repeatedly, ten times or more. The V call is TRBV7-9, the J call TRBJ2-7; TRBD1 matches 9 bases. This CDR3 contains 13 residues. CDR1 and CDR2 (germline): SEHNR, FQNEAQ (reference sequence). The J segment lost 8 bases and the V segment lost 5 bases, leaving 7 bases of the junction unmatched. CDR3 residues: CASSAQQGAKQYF. The CDR3 nucleotides read TGTGCCAGCAGCGCGCAACAGGGGGCTAAGCAGTACTTC.

The rearrangement joins TRBV20-1 to TRBJ2-5; 8 bases match TRBD2. Germline-derived CDR1 and CDR2 are DFQATT and SNEGSKA (reference sequence). The V segment lost 5 bases and the J segment 5 bases; nucleotides outside the gene matches: 7. The length of the CDR3 is 13 residues. The CDR3 DNA follows: TGCAGTGCTCCGGGACTAGACTTGGAGACCCAGTACTTC. Protein sequence: CSAPGLDLETQYF.

CDR3 sequence: CASSLNTGASTDTQYF. For the CDR3, the DNA is TGTGCCAGCAGCTTAAACACGGGAGCTAGCACAGATACGCAGTATTTT. The chain couples TRBV7-2 to TRBJ2-3; D may be TRBD2 (6 bases). Trimming removed 2 bases from V and 0 bases from J, with 12 bases in between. Germline assignment: CDR1 SGHTA and CDR2 FQGNSA. CDR3 length: 16 residues.

This chain joins TRBV18 and TRBJ2-5; 10 nucleotides agree with TRBD2. The DNA end lines up better with TRBJ2-1; the J call may be wrong. The germline V gene has CDR1 KGHSH and CDR2 LQKENI. This CDR3 is 16 amino acids long. The CDR3 here is CASSPVSLAGDNEQFF. CDR3 nucleotide sequence: TGTGCCAGCTCACCAGTTAGCCTAGCGGGAGACAATGAGCAGTTCTTC.

This clonotype was seen at least ten times. V and J are TRBV3-1 and TRBJ2-5; 7 bases match TRBD1. Germline CDR1 and CDR2: LGHDT and YNNKEL (reference sequence). V shed 4 bases, J shed 0 bases, and the junction held 8 bases outside the gene matches. This CDR3 is 16 amino acids long. The CDR3 loop reads CASSPSLTGYQETQYF. Written as DNA, the CDR3 is TGTGCCAGCAGCCCATCCCTGACAGGGTACCAAGAGACCCAGTACTTC.

This clonotype has a handful of counts. V and J are TRBV29-1 and TRBJ2-3; 7 nucleotides agree with TRBD2. V lost 4 bases to trimming and J lost 4 bases; unmatched junction nucleotides: 5. CDR1 is SQVTM and CDR2 is ANQGSEA in the germline V gene. The CDR3 covers 13 residues. The CDR3 bases are TGCAGCGTTGGTGGGGGGAGGGCAGATACGCAGTATTTT. Translated: CSVGGGRADTQYF.